This T cell receptor (beta chain) was captured in a study of cytomegalovirus exposure and HLA in healthy donors. Study-level findings and limits: Data from an earlier analysis indicated that most TCR beta V segments were productive either about 87% or about 30% of the time. Analyzed later, association rates of TCRs varied across HLA loci, with DRB1 most and HLA-C fewest. For presence/absence analyses, sequencing depth was assumed to be roughly uniform across donors. Researchers reported in a later analysis that common viral pathogens appeared linked to several top clusters.

To note about this clone: What it binds is not known.

Germline assignment: CDR1 SGHNT and CDR2 YENEEA. The CDR3 extends over 15 amino acids. V lost 4 bases, J lost 3 bases, and 4 bases stayed unmatched. Amplification used 60 Vbeta primers and 13 Jbeta primers. Sequenced by immunoSEQ multiplex PCR; TCRdb stores in-frame clones only, minus some. The table lists over 150,000 clones, just under 80% of them singletons. This receptor was taken from a woman in her forties or fifties in good health and CMV-seropositive. The chain couples TRBV11-3 to TRBJ2-1, with 9 bases aligning to TRBD1. Sequencing used PBMCs. The CDR3: CASSSQGAGYNEQFF. DNA of the CDR3: TGTGCCAGCAGCTCACAGGGGGCGGGCTACAATGAGCAGTTCTTC.